These 29 T cell receptor beta chains came from one sample sequenced in a study of shared clonotypes between healthy human individuals (dated by TCRdb to about 2020). The library relied on the immunoSEQ multiplex PCR assay. Imported from immuneACCESS, the table was reduced by TCRdb to in-frame sequences with V and J called. These copies leave out some clones; in studies compared against another copy, an unresolved V gene accounts for under half, and the cause of the remainder is not known. Recorded for this sample are about 1 million clones; approximately 78% of them occurred a single time. Under 0.65% of the sample comes from the top ten. Sequenced sample: memory CD4+ T cells from PBMCs. The cell subset or site tag for this specimen amounts to: CD45RA-negative fraction. The receptors shown here come from a young man in good health. Some clones in this sample may be carry-over from other donors' samples.

The chain has TRBV2 and TRBJ1-6; D not resolved. Germline lookup yields CDR1 SNHLY and CDR2 FYNNEI. V dropped 6 bases and J dropped 10 bases, with 10 bases sitting between them. The CDR3 has 12 amino acids. The CDR3 nucleotides are TGTGCCAGCAGCAGGATTGAATCACCCCTCCACTTT. It translates to CASSRIESPLHF.

This rearrangement joins TRBV19 to TRBJ2-5; D possibly corresponds to TRBD2 (6 bases). The CDR3 runs 17 residues. Germline CDR1 reads LNHDA; CDR2 reads SQIVND (reference sequence). The V and J ends lost 0 bases and 5 bases respectively, with 19 bases between them. Here the CDR3 DNA reads TGTGCCAGTAGTATAGAGGGGAGGAGGAGCCACGGGGAGACCCAGTACTTC. It encodes CASSIEGRRSHGETQYF.

V gene TRBV7-2 combines with J gene TRBJ1-2; no definite D call. There are 13 residues in the CDR3. V was clipped by 9 bases and J by 2 bases, with 13 bases between them. Germline V CDR1 and CDR2: SGHTA, FQGNSA. CDR3 loop: CASKAPANYGYTF. Here the CDR3 DNA reads TGTGCCAGTAAAGCGCCAGCCAACTATGGCTACACCTTC.

This chain joins TRBV2 and TRBJ2-1; 11 positions agree with TRBD2. Germline CDR1 is SNHLY and CDR2 is FYNNEI. The CDR3 contains 14 residues. With V trimmed by 3 bases and J by 5 bases, 0 bases remained unmatched. The CDR3 sequence: CASSEGLADNEQFF. The CDR3 region has the DNA TGTGCCAGCAGTGAGGGACTAGCGGACAATGAGCAGTTCTTC.

Concerning this clone: The junction differs from germline at one of its ends, possibly a read error. The rearrangement uses TRBV28 and TRBJ2-7, with D hard to call. CDR1 is MDHEN, CDR2 SYDVKM, per germline. The CDR3 spans 13 residues. The CDR3 sequence is CASSLAVGYGQYF. CDR3 nucleotide sequence: TGTGCCAGCAGTTTGGCAGTAGGTTACGGGCAGTACTTC. Full variable domain (outside the CDR3, taken from reference TRBV28 and TRBJ2-7): DVKVTQSSRYLVKRTGEKVFLECVQDMDHENMFWYRQDPGLGLRLIYFSYDVKMKEKGDIPEGYSVSREKKERFSLILESASTNQTSMYLCASSLAVGYGQYFGPGTRLTVT.

This chain joins TRBV6-6 and TRBJ1-6, with D tentatively TRBD1 (6 bases). Trimming took 5 bases from V and 9 from J, leaving 14 bases between them. Germline V lookup: CDR1 MNHNY, CDR2 SVGAGI (reference sequence). The length of the CDR3 is 14 residues. The CDR3 region has the DNA TGTGCCAGCAGTACCGGGACAATCGGTTCACCCCTCCACTTT. Its protein is CASSTGTIGSPLHF.

The chain links TRBV9 to TRBJ2-7; 9 nucleotides agree with TRBD2. Trimming took 7 bases from V and 1 from J; bases not matched to a gene: 6. Per the germline V gene, CDR1 is SGDLS and CDR2 is YYNGEE. This CDR3 has 14 amino acids. This CDR3 is CASSRTSESYEQYF. The CDR3 DNA is TGTGCCAGCTCACGGACTAGCGAATCCTACGAGCAGTACTTC.

The chain employs TRBV11-2 and TRBJ2-5, with D hard to call. CDR3 size: 13 residues. The V gene's germline CDR1 is SGHAT and CDR2 FQNNGV. The V end was cut by 6 bases, the J end by 5 bases, with 13 bases between. The DNA for the CDR3 is TGTGCCAGCAGGAGTACAGAGAGGGAGACCCAGTACTTC. This codes for CASRSTERETQYF.

As to this clone: Different DNA sequences within this sample yield the same CDR3. This chain uses TRBV9 with TRBJ1-1, with unresolved D. Germline CDR1 reads SGDLS; CDR2 reads YYNGEE. This CDR3 is 13 amino acids long. Between the trimmed V and J ends, which lost 0 bases and 3 bases, there was a span of 6 bases. The CDR3 is CASSVVQDTEAFF. For the CDR3, the DNA is TGTGCCAGCAGCGTAGTCCAGGACACTGAAGCTTTCTTT.

The V and J genes are TRBV7-9 and TRBJ2-7, with TRBD2 matching 12 bases. V lost 1 base and J lost 6; bases outside the gene matches: 1. The CDR3 covers 14 residues. The germline gives CDR1 SEHNR, CDR2 FQNEAQ (reference sequence). The CDR3 is CASSLGLAGVEQYF. CDR3 nucleotides: TGTGCCAGCAGCTTAGGACTAGCGGGAGTCGAGCAGTACTTC.

This clone was picked up many times. The chain joins TRBV25-1 to TRBJ2-1; D may be TRBD1 or TRBD2 (5 bases each). CDR1 MGHDK and CDR2 SYGVNS come from the germline V gene. V lost 2 bases and J 6 bases, leaving 17 bases between the germline ends. The CDR3 contains 16 residues. The CDR3 DNA follows: TGTGCCAGCAGTGAAAGGGGAGCAATACGGGGCAATGAGCAGTTCTTC. It is translated as CASSERGAIRGNEQFF.

The chain recombines TRBV7-9 with TRBJ1-3, with a possible D match to TRBD1 (5 bases). V was clipped by 6 bases and J by 4 bases, with 10 bases between them. Germline lookup yields CDR1 SEHNR and CDR2 FQNEAQ (reference sequence). This CDR3 is 13 amino acids long. CDR3 residues: CASSTRQGNTIYF. The CDR3 DNA reads TGTGCCAGCAGTACCCGACAGGGAAACACCATATATTTT.

This chain uses TRBV6-5 with TRBJ2-5; D not resolved. V was cut by 0 bases and J by 1 base, with 12 bases left in between. The CDR3 has 16 amino acids. Germline V CDR1 and CDR2: MNHEY, SVGAGI. CDR3 nucleotide sequence: TGTGCCAGCAGTTACTCGTACAGCTGGGGCCAAGAGACCCAGTACTTC. Protein product: CASSYSYSWGQETQYF.

The chain is built from TRBV29-1 and TRBJ1-3; D gene ambiguous. V lost 1 base and J lost 4, with 2 bases in between. The CDR3 is 11 amino acids. The germline CDR1 and CDR2 sequences are SQVTM and ANQGSEA. The DNA for the CDR3 is TGCAGCGTTGAAGGGGGAAACACCATATATTTT. It translates to CSVEGGNTIYF.

The CDR3 is CASSPQDRFDEQYF. The CDR3 coding sequence is TGTGCCAGCAGCCCCCAGGACAGGTTCGACGAGCAGTACTTC. V usage is TRBV5-6 and J usage is TRBJ2-7; 7 nucleotides agree with TRBD1. V shed 4 bases, J shed 5 bases, and the junction held 9 bases outside the gene matches. This CDR3 is built from 14 residues. Germline CDR1 is SGHDT and CDR2 is YYEEEE.

V is TRBV6-1 and J is TRBJ1-2; D is uncertain. V lost 1 base to trimming and J lost 8 bases, with 20 bases between them. The CDR3 length is 16 residues. Germline V lookup: CDR1 MNHNS, CDR2 SASEGT. In DNA form, the CDR3 reads TGTGCCAGCAGTGAAGATGAGGCGGTCGGTCTACTCGGCTACACCTTC. It is translated as CASSEDEAVGLLGYTF.

This clone was counted a single time. The chain couples TRBV5-4 to TRBJ1-4; D ambiguous. The germline V and J ends were trimmed by 1 base and 5 bases, with 6 bases remaining between them. CDR1 and CDR2 from the germline V gene are SGHNT and YYREEE (reference sequence). The CDR3 runs 13 residues. Here the CDR3 reads CASSLLPNEKLFF. CDR3 sequence (DNA): TGTGCCAGCAGCTTGTTGCCGAATGAAAAACTGTTTTTT.

This chain connects TRBV5-1 to TRBJ2-2; D not resolved. This CDR3 has 14 amino acids. CDR1 is SGHRS, CDR2 YFSETQ, per germline. Trimming stripped 4 bases from V and 1 base from J, with 8 bases between. As DNA, the CDR3 is TGCGCCAGCAGCCCGGACGGGAACACCGGGGAGCTGTTTTTT. Protein sequence: CASSPDGNTGELFF.

This chain links TRBV6-5 with TRBJ1-5, with 8 bases that match TRBD1. The CDR3 is 14 amino acids. The trim removed 2 bases at V and 7 bases at J, leaving 4 bases unmatched. The germline CDR1 and CDR2 sequences are MNHEY and SVGAGI. The CDR3 here is CASSYRQGLQPQHF. The CDR3 DNA follows: TGTGCCAGCAGTTACCGACAGGGGTTGCAGCCCCAGCATTTT.

The rearrangement joins TRBV28 to TRBJ2-6; D uncertain. The V end lost 10 bases, the J end lost 4 bases, and 11 bases lay between the germline ends. The germline V gene encodes CDR1 MDHEN and CDR2 SYDVKM. This CDR3 has 13 amino acids. The CDR3 loop reads CATLMGGANVLTF. For the CDR3, the DNA is TGTGCCACTCTGATGGGGGGGGCCAACGTCCTGACTTTC.

The chain links TRBV30 to TRBJ2-7, with D possibly being TRBD1 (6 bases). This CDR3 has 12 residues. V was cut by 5 bases and J by 6 bases, with 14 bases left in between. Germline CDR1 is GTSNPN and CDR2 is SVGIG (reference sequence). CDR3 region: CAWAEQGGEQYF. Written as DNA, the CDR3 is TGTGCCTGGGCCGAACAGGGTGGCGAGCAGTACTTC.

The V and J genes are TRBV7-6 and TRBJ2-1; D tentatively reads TRBD1 or TRBD2 (5 bases each). The germline gives CDR1 SGHVS, CDR2 FNYEAQ. The CDR3 loop spans 17 amino acids. With 5 bases removed from V and 5 bases from J, the gap between germline ends came to 22 bases. The CDR3 DNA follows: TGTGCCAGCAGCCGTAGTCCGGGGCTAGCCGCAGACAATGAGCAGTTCTTC. This encodes CASSRSPGLAADNEQFF.

This clone was counted between two and nine times. The genes are TRBV7-2 and TRBJ2-3; TRBD2 matches 10 bases. The ends lost 5 bases at V and 3 bases at J; junction bases unmatched: 14. CDR3 size: 18 residues. Germline values: CDR1 SGHTA, CDR2 FQGNSA. CDR3 nucleotides: TGTGCCAGCAGCCTGAGGACTAGCGGCCCCCTGGGGACAGATACGCAGTATTTT. Its protein product is CASSLRTSGPLGTDTQYF.

The chain recombines TRBV9 with TRBJ2-2; 9 bases match TRBD2. Germline CDR1 and CDR2: SGDLS and YYNGEE. Trimming at V came to 4 bases and at J to 5 bases, leaving 12 bases not matched to a gene. The CDR3 length is 17 residues. The DNA of the CDR3 is TGTGCCAGCAGCACGGGATCCGGGACTAGCTTTACCGGGGAGCTGTTTTTT. Translating it yields CASSTGSGTSFTGELFF. The full variable domain, completed using reference TRBV9 and TRBJ2-2, is DSGVTQTPKHLITATGQRVTLRCSPRSGDLSVYWYQQSLDQGLQFLIQYYNGEERAKGNILERFSAQQFPDLHSELNLSSLELGDSALYFCASSTGSGTSFTGELFFGEGSRLTVL.

This clone was counted many times. The chain is built from TRBV5-1 and TRBJ1-1; D call uncertain. Trimming pared 1 base from V and 1 base from J, leaving 11 bases between. Germline CDR1 and CDR2: SGHRS and YFSETQ. The CDR3 has 15 amino acids. DNA of the CDR3: TGCGCCAGCAGCTTGCACCGGACGGAGAACACTGAAGCTTTCTTT. The encoded protein is CASSLHRTENTEAFF.

This chain links TRBV29-1 with TRBJ1-2; 8 bases are shared with TRBD1. This CDR3 comprises 16 residues. J lost 3 bases, V lost 6 bases, and 15 bases had no gene match. Per the germline V gene, CDR1 is SQVTM and CDR2 is ANQGSEA. The CDR3 sequence is CSVGGRGQGFYYGYTF. CDR3 DNA sequence: TGCAGCGTCGGGGGACGAGGACAGGGTTTTTACTATGGCTACACCTTC.

The genes are TRBV28 and TRBJ2-7; 7 nucleotides line up with TRBD1. Germline trimming cut 8 bases from V and 6 bases from J; bases unmatched to any gene: 13. The CDR3 totals 14 residues. Germline lookup yields CDR1 MDHEN and CDR2 SYDVKM. The CDR3 DNA reads as TGTGCCAGCGTATTACAGGGGCGGATGAGCGAGCAGTACTTC. It codes for CASVLQGRMSEQYF.

The chain uses TRBV7-8 and TRBJ2-2, with TRBD2 matching 7 bases. V gave up 8 bases and J gave up 6 bases; unmatched junction bases: 9. Germline assignment: CDR1 SGHVS and CDR2 FQNEAQ. The CDR3 totals 14 residues. The DNA for the CDR3 is TGTGCCAGCGGACGGGGTAGCGGGTCCGGGGAGCTGTTTTTT. This translates into CASGRGSGSGELFF.

The V call is TRBV9, the J call TRBJ1-3; D is unclear. In germline, CDR1 is SGDLS, CDR2 YYNGEE. The CDR3 has 16 residues. The ends were cut back, 0 bases at V and 2 bases at J, with 12 bases in the middle. In DNA, the CDR3 is TGTGCCAGCAGCGTAGAAGGCAGGCTAACTGGAAACACCATATATTTT. Translating it yields CASSVEGRLTGNTIYF.